The 30 T cell receptor beta chains presented below share a single source sample, sequenced in a study of T cell responses to AZD1222 COVID-19 vaccine. TCRdb's copy holds only in-frame clones and misses some; the assay was immunoSEQ multiplex PCR. The sample consists of 130,000 to 150,000 clones, around 91% of them appearing once. The material sequenced was peripheral blood, taken on day 0 of AZD1222 vaccination. These TCRs come from an adult in good health.

This clone occurred once. In DNA, the CDR3 is TGTGCCGGCAATATGAACGGCTACACCTTC. Translated: CAGNMNGYTF. The V and J genes are TRBV28 and TRBJ1-2; D uncertain. The germline V gene encodes CDR1 MDHEN and CDR2 SYDVKM. Trimming removed 11 bases from V and 8 bases from J, with 12 bases in between. The CDR3 sequence is 10 residues long.

This sequence joins TRBV5-1 and TRBJ1-1; D is unclear. This CDR3 contains 15 residues. The germline V and J ends were trimmed by 4 bases and 0 bases, with 13 bases remaining between them. The germline gives CDR1 SGHRS, CDR2 YFSETQ. The CDR3 region has the DNA TGCGCCAGCAGCAGGCGTACGCCAATGAACACTGAAGCTTTCTTT. Amino acids: CASSRRTPMNTEAFF.

The chain joins TRBV4-2 to TRBJ1-2; no definite D call. CDR3 length: 14 amino acids. Germline CDR1 reads LGHNA; CDR2 reads YNFKEQ. V dropped 0 bases and J dropped 2 bases, with 7 bases sitting between them. The CDR3 loop reads CASSQEGHNYGYTF. As DNA, the CDR3 is TGTGCCAGCAGCCAAGAAGGCCACAACTATGGCTACACCTTC.

The rearrangement links TRBV27 to TRBJ2-3; D perhaps matches TRBD2 (6 bases). The CDR3 is made up of 16 amino acids. Germline loops: CDR1 MNHEY, CDR2 SMNVEV (reference sequence). Trimming shortened V by 6 bases and J by 1 base, and 17 bases separated the two germline ends. CDR3 nucleotide sequence: TGTGCCAGCAGGAACGCCCGACTAGGTGGCACAGATACGCAGTATTTT. Translating it yields CASRNARLGGTDTQYF.

V is TRBV3-1 (or the pseudogene TRBV3-2) and J is TRBJ1-3; 8 bases are shared with TRBD1. This CDR3 is built from 15 residues. With V trimmed by 5 bases and J by 4 bases, 7 bases remained unmatched. The germline gives CDR1 LGHDT, CDR2 YNNKEL (reference sequence). CDR3 DNA: TGTGCCAGCAGCTCCTGGACAGGGTGGGGAAACACCATATATTTT. Residues: CASSSWTGWGNTIYF.

This sequence joins TRBV19 and TRBJ2-5; 8 bases map to TRBD1. J gave up 3 bases and V 2 bases, and 2 bases lay outside the gene matches. The germline V gene encodes CDR1 LNHDA and CDR2 SQIVND (reference sequence). The CDR3 is made up of 14 amino acids. DNA of the CDR3: TGTGCCAGTAGTATACGGGGACAGGAAGAGACCCAGTACTTC. Encoded protein: CASSIRGQEETQYF. The entire variable domain, with the rest obtained from reference TRBV19 and TRBJ2-5, is as follows: DGGITQSPKYLFRKEGQNVTLSCEQNLNHDAMYWYRQDPGQGLRLIYYSQIVNDFQKGDIAEGYSVSREKKESFPLTVTSAQKNPTAFYLCASSIRGQEETQYFGPGTRLLVL.

V usage is TRBV5-4 and J usage is TRBJ1-2; D gene uncertain. The CDR3 length is 12 residues. Germline V gene data show CDR1 as SGHNT and CDR2 as YYREEE (reference sequence). V lost 5 bases to trimming and J lost 4 bases, with 9 bases between them. CDR3 nucleotides: TGTGCCAGCAGGGGAGGAACCTATGGCTACACCTTC. It encodes CASRGGTYGYTF.

This chain connects TRBV4-1 to TRBJ1-2; D remains unclear. The CDR3 contains 14 residues. V gave up 4 bases and J gave up 8 bases, with 17 bases separating them. Per germline, CDR1 MGHRA and CDR2 YSYEKL. CDR3 region: CASSPPGRKGGYTF. In DNA form, the CDR3 reads TGCGCCAGCAGCCCCCCCGGACGTAAGGGCGGCTACACCTTC.

The chain is built from TRBV7-3 and TRBJ2-1; 9 bases are shared with TRBD2. With V trimmed by 2 bases and J by 6 bases, 8 bases remained unmatched. Germline V CDR1 and CDR2: SGHTA, FQGTGA. This CDR3 has 16 residues. CDR3 amino acids: CASSLGLAGSSNEQFF. The CDR3 coding sequence is TGTGCCAGCAGCTTAGGTCTAGCGGGGTCAAGCAATGAGCAGTTCTTC.

The gene calls are TRBV27 and TRBJ1-4; no reliable D call. The CDR3 is 14 residues long. V gave up 2 bases and J gave up 3 bases, with 7 bases separating them. The germline V gene has CDR1 MNHEY and CDR2 SMNVEV (reference sequence). The CDR3 reads CASSLMPANEKLFF. CDR3 sequence (DNA): TGTGCCAGCAGTTTAATGCCGGCTAATGAAAAACTGTTTTTT.

This chain connects TRBV6-5 to TRBJ1-1; the match to TRBD1 covers 9 bases. The CDR3 spans 16 residues. In germline, CDR1 is MNHEY, CDR2 SVGAGI. J lost 4 bases, V lost 2 bases, and 8 bases had no gene match. This CDR3 is CASSYAPGQGGTEAFF. The DNA for the CDR3 is TGTGCCAGCAGTTACGCCCCGGGACAGGGAGGCACTGAAGCTTTCTTT.

CDR3 sequence: CASRGQGTNEKLFF. The CDR3 nucleotides read TGTGCCAGCAGGGGACAGGGAACCAATGAAAAACTGTTTTTT. V gene TRBV28 combines with J gene TRBJ1-4; 9 positions match TRBD1. Trimming at V came to 6 bases and at J to 5 bases, leaving 4 bases not matched to a gene. Per the germline V gene, CDR1 is MDHEN and CDR2 is SYDVKM. The CDR3 loop spans 14 amino acids.

The chain carries TRBV28 and TRBJ1-4; 11 positions match TRBD1. CDR3 length equals 16 residues. Unmatched junction bases numbered 8, after V lost 5 bases and J lost 6 bases. The germline gives CDR1 MDHEN, CDR2 SYDVKM. The CDR3 bases are TGTGCCAGCAGTCCCGTGATGGGACAGGGGGATGAAAAACTGTTTTTT. This translates into CASSPVMGQGDEKLFF.

The gene calls are TRBV28 and TRBJ1-3; 7 bases match TRBD1. The CDR3 spans 15 residues. The germline CDR1 and CDR2 sequences are MDHEN and SYDVKM. V shed 2 bases, J shed 4 bases, and the junction held 5 bases outside the gene matches. The CDR3 sequence is CASSLGTAIGNTIYF. CDR3 bases: TGTGCCAGCAGTTTAGGGACAGCCATCGGAAACACCATATATTTT. Combining the CDR3 with reference TRBV28 and TRBJ1-3 gives the whole variable domain DVKVTQSSRYLVKRTGEKVFLECVQDMDHENMFWYRQDPGLGLRLIYFSYDVKMKEKGDIPEGYSVSREKKERFSLILESASTNQTSMYLCASSLGTAIGNTIYFGEGSWLTVV.

The chain recombines TRBV5-4 with TRBJ2-5; perhaps TRBD2 as D (6 bases). In germline, CDR1 is SGHNT, CDR2 YYREEE (reference sequence). This CDR3 is 16 amino acids long. Trimming removed 3 bases at V and 5 bases at J, with 20 bases between. The CDR3 here is CASSSRVLGGRETQYF. The CDR3 nucleotides read TGTGCCAGCAGCTCCCGGGTCCTGGGGGGACGGGAGACCCAGTACTTC.

The rearrangement uses TRBV7-9 and TRBJ2-7, with D unresolved. This CDR3 spans 15 amino acids. V dropped 7 bases and J dropped 3 bases, with 19 bases sitting between them. Germline V CDR1 and CDR2: SEHNR, FQNEAQ (reference sequence). The CDR3 is CASNQGPPENYEQYF. The CDR3 coding sequence is TGTGCCAGCAACCAAGGACCCCCGGAGAACTACGAGCAGTACTTC.

This rearrangement joins TRBV28 to TRBJ2-1; D is undetermined. CDR1 is MDHEN, CDR2 SYDVKM, per germline. CDR3 length: 12 residues. Deletions cut 7 bases from V and 9 bases from J, with 13 bases between. The CDR3: CASMNTRGEQFF. Written as DNA, the CDR3 is TGTGCCAGCATGAATACGAGAGGTGAGCAGTTCTTC.

This chain connects TRBV19 to TRBJ2-1; D is uncertain. The CDR3 is 13 residues long. CDR1 and CDR2 (germline): LNHDA, SQIVND (reference sequence). V was cut by 3 bases and J by 6 bases, with 9 bases left in between. In DNA, the CDR3 is TGTGCCAGTAGTATTTCTTCCCCCAATGAGCAGTTCTTC. This sequence encodes CASSISSPNEQFF.

The genes are TRBV27 and TRBJ2-7, with 8 nucleotides matching TRBD1. Germline values: CDR1 MNHEY, CDR2 SMNVEV (reference sequence). The CDR3 is 14 amino acids. V lost 4 bases to trimming and J lost 4 bases; unmatched junction nucleotides: 6. CDR3 region: CASSSRDRTYEQYF. The CDR3 DNA reads TGTGCCAGCAGTTCCCGGGACAGGACTTACGAGCAGTACTTC.

The chain links TRBV19 to TRBJ1-4; no definite D call. Germline loops: CDR1 LNHDA, CDR2 SQIVND (reference sequence). V shed 1 base and J shed 7 bases, with 13 bases lying between them. This CDR3 has 15 amino acids. In DNA, the CDR3 is TGTGCCAGTAGTATAGGCGGCGATGGTGCTGAAAAACTGTTTTTT. This sequence encodes CASSIGGDGAEKLFF. The complete variable domain, with remaining parts taken from reference TRBV19 and TRBJ1-4, reads DGGITQSPKYLFRKEGQNVTLSCEQNLNHDAMYWYRQDPGQGLRLIYYSQIVNDFQKGDIAEGYSVSREKKESFPLTVTSAQKNPTAFYLCASSIGGDGAEKLFFGSGTQLSVL.

A remark on this clone: The junction and the germline gene differ at one end; a read error may be behind it. The chain recombines TRBV6-1 with TRBJ2-1; 7 nucleotides line up with TRBD2. The CDR3 consists of 15 residues. CDR1 and CDR2 from the germline V gene are MNHNS and SASEGT. In DNA form, the CDR3 reads TGTGCCAGCAGCGAAGCGGGAAGACGGTACAATGAGCAGTTCTTC. Protein product: CASSEAGRRYNEQFF.

The chain has TRBV6-5 and TRBJ1-4; weak D call: TRBD1 (5 bases). V lost 5 bases, J lost 7 bases, and 17 bases lay in between. The CDR3 runs 15 residues. CDR1 is MNHEY, CDR2 SVGAGI, per germline. CDR3 sequence (DNA): TGTGCCAGCAGTCAGTCTTCAGGGTCGGGTGAAAAACTGTTTTTT. Encoded protein: CASSQSSGSGEKLFF.

The J gene is TRBJ1-1, the V gene TRBV7-2, with 9 nucleotides matching TRBD1. The CDR3 contains 17 residues. V shed 5 bases, J shed 7 bases, and the junction held 17 bases outside the gene matches. Germline V gives CDR1 SGHTA, CDR2 FQGNSA. CDR3: CASSEPYLDRGKGEAFF. CDR3 DNA: TGTGCCAGCAGCGAGCCTTATTTGGACAGGGGAAAAGGTGAAGCTTTCTTT.

The rearrangement uses TRBV15 and TRBJ2-7; 9 bases agree with TRBD2. The CDR3 spans 15 residues. Germline V CDR1 and CDR2: LNHNV, YYDKDF (reference sequence). With V trimmed by 0 bases and J by 1 base, 1 base remained unmatched. The CDR3 sequence is CATSRELAGSYEQYF. The CDR3 bases are TGTGCCACCAGCAGAGAACTAGCGGGTTCCTACGAGCAGTACTTC.

The V and J genes are TRBV18 and TRBJ1-1, with D perhaps matching TRBD1 (6 bases). The V gene lost 11 bases and the J gene lost 3 bases, with 16 bases spanning the gap. In germline, CDR1 is KGHSH, CDR2 LQKENI. CDR3 size: 13 residues. As DNA, the CDR3 is TGTGCCGGCGGGGCAGGGGAGGACACTGAAGCTTTCTTT. This gives the protein CAGGAGEDTEAFF.

The rearrangement uses TRBV6-5 and TRBJ2-1, with 9 bases lining up with TRBD2. V shed 7 bases and J 6 bases; nucleotides not matched to a gene: 10. CDR1 is MNHEY and CDR2 is SVGAGI in the germline V gene. The CDR3 runs to 15 residues. Here the CDR3 DNA reads TGTGCCAGCACAACGGGCGGGAGGGCCTCCAATGAGCAGTTCTTC. Translating it yields CASTTGGRASNEQFF.

The chain has TRBV3-1 (or the pseudogene TRBV3-2) and TRBJ2-7; no definite D call. The germline V gene has CDR1 LGHDT and CDR2 YNNKEL (reference sequence). The CDR3 is 15 amino acids. Deletions cut 1 base from V and 0 bases from J, with 10 bases between. The CDR3 here is CASSQAPGASYEQYF. The CDR3 DNA reads as TGTGCCAGCAGCCAAGCACCAGGCGCCTCCTACGAGCAGTACTTC.

The gene calls are TRBV28 and TRBJ2-3; 7 positions agree with TRBD2. The V gene's germline CDR1 is MDHEN and CDR2 SYDVKM. The CDR3 is 12 residues long. The V and J ends lost 7 bases and 3 bases, in that order; junction bases with no gene match: 1. The CDR3 loop is CASTSGTDTQYF. CDR3 coding DNA: TGTGCCAGCACTAGCGGTACAGATACGCAGTATTTT.

This clone was observed a handful of times. The chain recombines TRBV7-6 with TRBJ2-3; D is perhaps TRBD2 (5 bases). The CDR3 consists of 15 residues. Trimming left V 1 base short and J 2 bases short, with 10 bases between. Germline V gene sequence: CDR1 SGHVS, CDR2 FNYEAQ. This CDR3 reads CASSLGGRDTDTQYF. CDR3 bases: TGTGCCAGCAGCTTAGGAGGGCGCGACACAGATACGCAGTATTTT.

V usage is TRBV7-2 and J usage is TRBJ2-4; 9 bases map to TRBD1. This CDR3 contains 19 residues. V gave up 1 base and J gave up 0 bases; unmatched junction bases: 10. Germline V gene lookup returns CDR1 SGHTA and CDR2 FQGNSA. The CDR3: CASSLVTGTGILAKNIQYF. The CDR3 nucleotides read TGTGCCAGCAGCTTAGTTACTGGGACAGGGATACTAGCCAAAAACATTCAGTACTTC.